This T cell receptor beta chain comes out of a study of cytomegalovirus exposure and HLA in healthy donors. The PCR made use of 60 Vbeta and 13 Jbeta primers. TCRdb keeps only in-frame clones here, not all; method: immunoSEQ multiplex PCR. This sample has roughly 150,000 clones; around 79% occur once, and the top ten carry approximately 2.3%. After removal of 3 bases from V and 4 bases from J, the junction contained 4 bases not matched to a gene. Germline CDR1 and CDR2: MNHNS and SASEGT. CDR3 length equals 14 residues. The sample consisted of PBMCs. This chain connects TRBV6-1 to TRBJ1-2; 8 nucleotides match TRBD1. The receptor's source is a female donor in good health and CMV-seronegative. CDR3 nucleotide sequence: TGTGCCAGCAGTGACTCAGGGGGCCCCTATGGCTACACCTTC. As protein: CASSDSGGPYGYTF.